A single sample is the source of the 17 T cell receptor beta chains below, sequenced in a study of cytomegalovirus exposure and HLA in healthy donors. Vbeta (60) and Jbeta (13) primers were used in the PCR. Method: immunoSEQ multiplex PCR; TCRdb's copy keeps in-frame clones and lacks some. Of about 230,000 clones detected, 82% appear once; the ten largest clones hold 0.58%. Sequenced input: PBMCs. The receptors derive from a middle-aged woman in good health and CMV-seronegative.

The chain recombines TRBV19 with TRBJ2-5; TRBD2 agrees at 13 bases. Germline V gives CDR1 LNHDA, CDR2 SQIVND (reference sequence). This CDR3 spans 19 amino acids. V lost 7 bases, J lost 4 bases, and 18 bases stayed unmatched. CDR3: CASTESPLAGGLLGETQYF. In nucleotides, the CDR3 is TGTGCCAGTACCGAATCCCCACTAGCGGGGGGGCTCCTCGGAGAGACCCAGTACTTC.

Here the CDR3 reads CASSSVQSWTQYF. In DNA form, the CDR3 reads TGCGCCAGCAGCTCCGTCCAGTCGTGGACCCAGTACTTC. The chain links TRBV5-1 to TRBJ2-5; D unclear. Trimming left V 3 bases short and J 7 bases short, with 13 bases between. Germline lookup yields CDR1 SGHRS and CDR2 YFSETQ. The CDR3 covers 13 residues.

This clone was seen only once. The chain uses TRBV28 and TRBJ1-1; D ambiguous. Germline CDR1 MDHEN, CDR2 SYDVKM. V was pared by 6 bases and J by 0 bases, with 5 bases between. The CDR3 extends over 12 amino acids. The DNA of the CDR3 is TGTGCCAGCAGCCAGATGAACACTGAAGCTTTCTTT. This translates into CASSQMNTEAFF.

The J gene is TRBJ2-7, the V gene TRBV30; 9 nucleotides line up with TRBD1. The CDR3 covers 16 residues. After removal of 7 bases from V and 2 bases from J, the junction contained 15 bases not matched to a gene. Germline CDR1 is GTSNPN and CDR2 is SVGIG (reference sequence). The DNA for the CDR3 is TGTGCCTCTTCTGGGGTTCAGGGACAGGGCGCCTACGAGCAGTACTTC. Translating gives CASSGVQGQGAYEQYF.

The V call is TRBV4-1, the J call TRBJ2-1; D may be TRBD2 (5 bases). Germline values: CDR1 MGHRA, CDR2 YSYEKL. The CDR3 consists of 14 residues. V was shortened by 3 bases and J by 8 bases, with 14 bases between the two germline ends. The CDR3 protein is CASSHPRWGDEQFF. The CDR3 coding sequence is TGCGCCAGCAGCCACCCCAGGTGGGGAGATGAGCAGTTCTTC.

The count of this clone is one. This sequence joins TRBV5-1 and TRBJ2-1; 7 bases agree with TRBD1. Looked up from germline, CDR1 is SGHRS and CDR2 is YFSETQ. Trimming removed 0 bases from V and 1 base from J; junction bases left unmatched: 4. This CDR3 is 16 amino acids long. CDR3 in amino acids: CASSLGTGSSYNEQFF. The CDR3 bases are TGCGCCAGCAGCTTGGGGACAGGTTCTTCCTACAATGAGCAGTTCTTC. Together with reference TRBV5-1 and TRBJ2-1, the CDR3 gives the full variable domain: KAGVTQTPRYLIKTRGQQVTLSCSPISGHRSVSWYQQTPGQGLQFLFEYFSETQRNKGNFPGRFSGRQFSNSRSEMNVSTLELGDSALYLCASSLGTGSSYNEQFFGPGTRLTVL.

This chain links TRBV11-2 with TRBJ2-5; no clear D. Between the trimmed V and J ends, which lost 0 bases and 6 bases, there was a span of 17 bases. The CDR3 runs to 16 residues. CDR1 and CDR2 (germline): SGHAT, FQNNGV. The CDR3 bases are TGTGCCAGCAGCTTAGATATTGCCCAAACTTACCAGACCCAGTACTTC. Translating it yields CASSLDIAQTYQTQYF.

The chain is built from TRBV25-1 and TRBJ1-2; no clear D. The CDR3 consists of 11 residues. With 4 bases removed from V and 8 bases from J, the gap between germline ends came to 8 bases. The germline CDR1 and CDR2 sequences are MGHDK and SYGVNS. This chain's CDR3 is CASSAIAGYTF. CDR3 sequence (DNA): TGTGCCAGCAGTGCCATAGCAGGCTACACCTTC.

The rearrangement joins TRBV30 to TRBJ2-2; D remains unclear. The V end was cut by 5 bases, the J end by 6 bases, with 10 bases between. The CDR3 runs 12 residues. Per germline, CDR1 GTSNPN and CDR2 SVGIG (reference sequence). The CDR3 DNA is TGTGCCTGGGGAGACCTTTCCGGGGAGCTGTTTTTT. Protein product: CAWGDLSGELFF.

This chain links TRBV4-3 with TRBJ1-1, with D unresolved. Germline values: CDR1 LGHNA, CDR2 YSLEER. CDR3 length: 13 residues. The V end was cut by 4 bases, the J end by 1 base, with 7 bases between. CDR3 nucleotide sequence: TGCGCCAGCAGCCCGTCAGGGAACACTGAAGCTTTCTTT. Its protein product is CASSPSGNTEAFF.

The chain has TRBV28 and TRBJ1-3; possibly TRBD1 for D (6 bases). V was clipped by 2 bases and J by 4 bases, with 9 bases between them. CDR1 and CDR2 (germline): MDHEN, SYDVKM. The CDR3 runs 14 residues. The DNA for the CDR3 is TGTGCCAGCAGTTTACCCCAGGGGGGAAACACCATATATTTT. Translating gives CASSLPQGGNTIYF.

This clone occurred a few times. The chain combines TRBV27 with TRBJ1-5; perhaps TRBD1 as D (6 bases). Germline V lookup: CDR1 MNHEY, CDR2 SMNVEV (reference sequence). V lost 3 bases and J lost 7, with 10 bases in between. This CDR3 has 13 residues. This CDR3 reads CASSFSGQQPQHF. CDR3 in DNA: TGTGCCAGCAGTTTTTCCGGACAGCAGCCCCAGCATTTT.

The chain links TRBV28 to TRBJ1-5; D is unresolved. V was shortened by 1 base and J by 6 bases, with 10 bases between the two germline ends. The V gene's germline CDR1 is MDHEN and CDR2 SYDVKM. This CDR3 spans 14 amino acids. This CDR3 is CASSLSSGGQPQHF. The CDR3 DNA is TGTGCCAGCAGTTTATCGTCAGGAGGTCAGCCCCAGCATTTT.

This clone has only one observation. CDR3 in amino acids: CASSIRQGGQPQHF. CDR3 DNA: TGTGCCAGTAGTATAAGACAGGGTGGCCAGCCCCAGCATTTT. V gene TRBV19 combines with J gene TRBJ1-5, with 7 bases fitting TRBD1. The CDR3 covers 14 residues. Losses at the gene ends were 2 bases for V and 7 bases for J; bases not matched to a gene: 5. CDR1 is LNHDA and CDR2 is SQIVND in the germline V gene (reference sequence).

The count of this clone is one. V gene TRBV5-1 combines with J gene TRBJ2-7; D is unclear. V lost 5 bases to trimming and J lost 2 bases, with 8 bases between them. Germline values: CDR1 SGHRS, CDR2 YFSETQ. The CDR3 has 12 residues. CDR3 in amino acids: CASSLVPYEQYF. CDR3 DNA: TGCGCCAGCAGTTTAGTACCCTACGAGCAGTACTTC. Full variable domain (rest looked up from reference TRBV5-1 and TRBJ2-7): KAGVTQTPRYLIKTRGQQVTLSCSPISGHRSVSWYQQTPGQGLQFLFEYFSETQRNKGNFPGRFSGRQFSNSRSEMNVSTLELGDSALYLCASSLVPYEQYFGPGTRLTVT.

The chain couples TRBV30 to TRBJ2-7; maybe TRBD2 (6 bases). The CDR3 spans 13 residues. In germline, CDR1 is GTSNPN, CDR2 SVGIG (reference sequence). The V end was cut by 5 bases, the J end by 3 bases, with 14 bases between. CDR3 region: CAWGRGDDYEQYF. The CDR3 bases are TGTGCCTGGGGTCGCGGGGACGACTACGAGCAGTACTTC.

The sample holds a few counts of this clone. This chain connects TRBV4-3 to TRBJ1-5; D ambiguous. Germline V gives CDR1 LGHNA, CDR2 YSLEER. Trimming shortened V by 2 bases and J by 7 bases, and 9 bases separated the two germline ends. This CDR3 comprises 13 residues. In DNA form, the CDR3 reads TGCGCCAGCAGCCAATCGGGAGGGCAGCCCCAGCATTTT. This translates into CASSQSGGQPQHF.